Shown below are 23 T cell receptor beta chains from a single sample sequenced in a study of cytomegalovirus exposure and HLA in healthy donors (dated by TCRdb to between 2016 and 2019). The library relied on the immunoSEQ multiplex PCR assay. This is the immuneACCESS table as TCRdb keeps it, with only in-frame sequences that have V and J called. A part of the clones is gone; compared with another copy, unresolved V genes explain less than half, and the rest is unexplained. The sample table lists some 120,000 clones, around 94% of them with a count of one. The top ten clones comprise 1% to 1.5% of the sample. Specimen: PBMCs. Receptors were obtained from a woman aged 18 to 35 in good health and CMV-seronegative.

This clone was observed once. V and J are TRBV2 and TRBJ1-4; no reliable D call. CDR3 length equals 14 residues. Germline V lookup: CDR1 SNHLY, CDR2 FYNNEI. Trimming removed 1 base from V and 8 bases from J, with 11 bases in between. This chain's CDR3 is CASSEGVSGEKLFF. For the CDR3, the DNA is TGTGCCAGCAGTGAAGGAGTCTCGGGAGAAAAACTGTTTTTT. Filled out from reference TRBV2 and TRBJ1-4, the complete variable domain reads EPEVTQTPSHQVTQMGQEVILRCVPISNHLYFYWYRQILGQKVEFLVSFYNNEISEKSEIFDDQFSVERPDGSNFTLKIRSTKLEDSAMYFCASSEGVSGEKLFFGSGTQLSVL.

Worth noting for this clone: Different DNA sequences within this sample yield the same CDR3. The chain links TRBV10-1 to TRBJ2-1; 10 bases are shared with TRBD2. The trim removed 1 base at V and 3 bases at J, leaving 3 bases unmatched. Looked up from germline, CDR1 is WNHNN and CDR2 is SYGVQD (reference sequence). The CDR3 extends over 16 amino acids. CDR3 loop: CASSEYRTSGYNEQFF. The CDR3 DNA reads as TGCGCCAGCAGTGAGTATCGGACTAGCGGCTACAATGAGCAGTTCTTC.

This rearrangement joins TRBV15 to TRBJ2-7; the match to TRBD2 covers 11 bases. The germline CDR1 and CDR2 sequences are LNHNV and YYDKDF (reference sequence). V shed 5 bases, J shed 0 bases, and the junction held 9 bases outside the gene matches. CDR3 length: 17 amino acids. CDR3 sequence: CATSRGGLAVSSYEQYF. As DNA, the CDR3 is TGTGCCACCAGCCGCGGGGGACTAGCGGTGAGCTCCTACGAGCAGTACTTC. The full variable domain, rest sourced from reference TRBV15 and TRBJ2-7, is DAMVIQNPRYQVTQFGKPVTLSCSQTLNHNVMYWYQQKSSQAPKLLFHYYDKDFNNEADTPDNFQSRRPNTSFCFLDIRSPGLGDTAMYLCATSRGGLAVSSYEQYFGPGTRLTVT.

This clone has only one observation. The rearrangement links TRBV5-1 to TRBJ1-1; D is uncertain. CDR1 is SGHRS and CDR2 is YFSETQ in the germline V gene. V shed 0 bases and J shed 7 bases, with 16 bases lying between them. This CDR3 region has 15 residues. The chain's CDR3 is CASSLEGSLSVEAFF. The CDR3 bases are TGCGCCAGCAGCTTGGAGGGCAGCCTTAGCGTTGAAGCTTTCTTT.

The chain recombines TRBV30 with TRBJ2-2; a possible D gene is TRBD2 (7 bases). Germline assignment: CDR1 GTSNPN and CDR2 SVGIG (reference sequence). V was cut by 4 bases and J by 6 bases, with 15 bases left in between. The CDR3 sequence is 14 residues long. The CDR3 DNA is TGTGCCTGGAACCGGGGAGGGGGGCCCGGGGAGCTGTTTTTT. This codes for CAWNRGGGPGELFF.

The chain has TRBV5-4 and TRBJ1-1, with TRBD1 matching 7 bases. Trimming took 4 bases from V and 5 from J; bases not matched to a gene: 8. The V gene's germline CDR1 is SGHNT and CDR2 YYREEE (reference sequence). CDR3 size: 14 residues. Here the CDR3 reads CASSRGTERTEAFF. The CDR3, as DNA: TGTGCCAGCAGCAGGGGGACAGAACGGACTGAAGCTTTCTTT.

The chain carries TRBV2 and TRBJ2-7, with 11 nucleotides matching TRBD1. The CDR3 has 14 amino acids. J gave up 4 bases and V 6 bases, and 5 bases lay outside the gene matches. Looked up from germline, CDR1 is SNHLY and CDR2 is FYNNEI. The CDR3 reads CASRGQGAAYEQYF. Here the CDR3 DNA reads TGTGCCAGCAGAGGACAGGGGGCGGCGTACGAGCAGTACTTC.

This clone was recorded once. The chain couples TRBV7-2 to TRBJ2-3; TRBD2 aligns across 9 bases. CDR1 SGHTA and CDR2 FQGNSA come from the germline V gene. The CDR3 runs 16 residues. Losses at the gene ends were 4 bases for V and 0 bases for J; bases not matched to a gene: 5. CDR3: CASSSLAGISTDTQYF. CDR3 in DNA: TGTGCCAGCAGCTCCCTAGCGGGGATCAGCACAGATACGCAGTATTTT.

This clone was counted once. This rearrangement joins TRBV7-9 to TRBJ2-5; D gene unclear. Per the germline V gene, CDR1 is SEHNR and CDR2 is FQNEAQ (reference sequence). This CDR3 is 14 amino acids long. Between the trimmed V and J ends, which lost 3 bases and 3 bases, there was a span of 11 bases. CDR3 DNA: TGTGCCAGCAGCTTTGCTGCCAGGAAAGAGACCCAGTACTTC. Its protein is CASSFAARKETQYF. The full variable domain, in which reference TRBV7-9 and TRBJ2-5 provide the parts outside the CDR3, is DTGVSQNPRHKITKRGQNVTFRCDPISEHNRLYWYRQTLGQGPEFLTYFQNEAQLEKSRLLSDRFSAERPKGSFSTLEIQRTEQGDSAMYLCASSFAARKETQYFGPGTRLLVL.

The genes are TRBV27 and TRBJ2-2; 7 nucleotides align to TRBD2. The germline V gene encodes CDR1 MNHEY and CDR2 SMNVEV (reference sequence). This CDR3 region has 15 residues. After removal of 5 bases from V and 3 bases from J, the junction contained 6 bases not matched to a gene. The CDR3 DNA reads as TGTGCCAGCAGTGGCTTGGGGGGGGACACCGGGGAGCTGTTTTTT. This gives the protein CASSGLGGDTGELFF.

The chain uses TRBV4-1 and TRBJ1-2, with 9 bases aligning to TRBD1. V lost 1 base to trimming and J lost 7 bases; unmatched junction nucleotides: 13. The CDR3 length is 17 residues. Germline V gives CDR1 MGHRA, CDR2 YSYEKL. CDR3 loop: CASSQVPGQGSAPGYTF. The CDR3 coding sequence is TGCGCCAGCAGCCAAGTGCCGGGACAGGGCAGTGCCCCTGGCTACACCTTC.

The rearrangement joins TRBV19 to TRBJ2-5, with 8 bases matching TRBD2. Germline V CDR1 and CDR2: LNHDA, SQIVND (reference sequence). The CDR3 is made up of 13 amino acids. With 7 bases clipped from V and 4 bases from J, the junction kept 5 bases outside the gene matches. The CDR3 coding sequence is TGTGCCAGTACTCCGGGGGGGATAGAGACCCAGTACTTC. Encoded protein: CASTPGGIETQYF.

The chain carries TRBV30 and TRBJ2-7, with a possible D match to TRBD1 (6 bases). There are 13 residues in the CDR3. Germline values: CDR1 GTSNPN, CDR2 SVGIG (reference sequence). The V end was cut by 4 bases, the J end by 3 bases, with 13 bases between. The CDR3 DNA sequence: TGTGCCTGGACGGACAGTGCGCACTACGAGCAGTACTTC. This encodes CAWTDSAHYEQYF.

The table lists this clone with many counts. The gene calls are TRBV7-3 and TRBJ2-2, with 7 bases lining up with TRBD1. Looked up from germline, CDR1 is SGHTA and CDR2 is FQGTGA. The V and J ends lost 7 bases and 4 bases, in that order; junction bases with no gene match: 6. The CDR3 runs to 14 residues. CDR3: CASKSGGATGELFF. The CDR3 DNA reads TGTGCCAGCAAATCAGGGGGTGCCACCGGGGAGCTGTTTTTT.

J is TRBJ2-1 and V is TRBV10-1; no clear D. In germline, CDR1 is WNHNN, CDR2 SYGVQD (reference sequence). This CDR3 spans 13 amino acids. V was pared by 2 bases and J by 8 bases, with 10 bases between. The CDR3 sequence: CASSEDWNDEQFF. CDR3 DNA sequence: TGCGCCAGCAGTGAGGACTGGAACGATGAGCAGTTCTTC.

The V gene is TRBV19, the J gene TRBJ2-3, with 11 nucleotides matching TRBD2. This CDR3 has 14 residues. CDR1 LNHDA and CDR2 SQIVND come from the germline V gene (reference sequence). Trimming removed 10 bases from V and 2 bases from J; junction bases left unmatched: 5. Here the CDR3 reads CATRSGGVTDTQYF. CDR3 DNA sequence: TGTGCCACGCGTAGCGGGGGGGTCACAGATACGCAGTATTTT.

This clone was observed once. This rearrangement joins TRBV6-5 to TRBJ2-7; 8 bases are a match to TRBD2. From germline, CDR1 is MNHEY and CDR2 SVGAGI. The V segment lost 5 bases and the J segment 3 bases; nucleotides outside the gene matches: 6. The CDR3 contains 14 residues. CDR3 in amino acids: CASSETSGGYEQYF. The DNA for the CDR3 is TGTGCCAGCAGTGAAACTAGCGGAGGCTACGAGCAGTACTTC.

This clone appeared a few times. The chain uses TRBV29-1 and TRBJ1-2, with D tentatively TRBD1 (5 bases). V lost 4 bases and J lost 8, with 14 bases in between. This CDR3 has 12 residues. Germline assignment: CDR1 SQVTM and CDR2 ANQGSEA. The CDR3 spells CSVGWGNQGYTF. CDR3 coding DNA: TGCAGCGTTGGGTGGGGCAACCAGGGCTACACCTTC.

The chain couples TRBV7-9 to TRBJ1-2, with D tentatively TRBD1 (5 bases). Per the germline V gene, CDR1 is SEHNR and CDR2 is FQNEAQ (reference sequence). V lost 7 bases, J lost 3 bases, and 15 bases lay in between. The CDR3 is made up of 14 amino acids. CDR3 region: CASTLGGLDYGYTF. The CDR3 DNA sequence: TGTGCCAGCACCCTGGGGGGGTTGGACTATGGCTACACCTTC.

The genes are TRBV4-2 and TRBJ1-2; perhaps TRBD1 as D (6 bases). V lost 0 bases to trimming and J lost 2 bases, with 22 bases between them. The CDR3 has 19 amino acids. Germline CDR1 LGHNA, CDR2 YNFKEQ. The DNA of the CDR3 is TGTGCCAGCAGCCAAGAAGGGGGGGTACGGGACACCACCAACTATGGCTACACCTTC. This translates into CASSQEGGVRDTTNYGYTF.

This clone was observed once. The CDR3 is CASSFGRDGYTF. CDR3 DNA sequence: TGTGCCAGCAGCTTCGGCAGGGATGGCTACACCTTC. This chain uses TRBV5-6 with TRBJ1-2, with D perhaps matching TRBD1 (5 bases). Germline V CDR1 and CDR2: SGHDT, YYEEEE. Trimming removed 2 bases at V and 6 bases at J, with 8 bases between. The CDR3 contains 12 residues.

The chain joins TRBV27 to TRBJ1-1; TRBD1 is a possible D gene (6 bases). The V gene's germline CDR1 is MNHEY and CDR2 SMNVEV (reference sequence). Trimming took off 8 bases at V and 4 bases at J, with 23 bases between the two ends. The CDR3 is made up of 16 amino acids. The CDR3 sequence: CASVNRETGFATEAFF. The CDR3 DNA sequence: TGTGCCAGCGTAAATCGAGAAACAGGGTTTGCCACTGAAGCTTTCTTT.

V is TRBV10-1 and J is TRBJ2-5; 8 nucleotides match TRBD1. Trimming removed 6 bases from V and 3 bases from J; junction bases left unmatched: 6. This CDR3 region has 14 residues. Germline CDR1 WNHNN, CDR2 SYGVQD (reference sequence). The chain's CDR3 is CASSHRDRKETQYF. CDR3 coding DNA: TGCGCCAGCAGCCACCGGGACAGGAAAGAGACCCAGTACTTC.